This TCR beta chain was identified in a study of blood T cell repertoires in COVID-19. The overall study: Samples representing acute and convalescent COVID-19 were sourced from the United States, Italy and Spain. Sample material is recorded as cDNA or gDNA derived from T cells, B-cell-depleted T cells, or PBMCs.

V shed 6 bases and J 6 bases; nucleotides not matched to a gene: 11. This CDR3 comprises 14 residues. Germline V gene lookup returns CDR1 SQVTM and CDR2 ANQGSEA. Original processing notes: Using reference gene primer amplification, nucleated cell counts were estimated. Only in-frame clones appear in the TCRdb table, and some are missing; sequencing was by immunoSEQ multiplex PCR. From that table come the V and J calls and clone size; the DNA was used to work out D and trimming. The sample lists 250,000 to 350,000 clones; 70% to 90% were seen once. The receptor was derived from a woman aged 60-75 years with acute or convalescent COVID-19. The rearrangement links TRBV29-1 to TRBJ1-1, with 9 positions matching TRBD1. The sequenced material came from peripheral blood. DNA for the CDR3: TGCAGCGTAAGAACAGGGGGCGAGGGCTCTGAAGCTTTCTTT. It is translated as CSVRTGGEGSEAFF.